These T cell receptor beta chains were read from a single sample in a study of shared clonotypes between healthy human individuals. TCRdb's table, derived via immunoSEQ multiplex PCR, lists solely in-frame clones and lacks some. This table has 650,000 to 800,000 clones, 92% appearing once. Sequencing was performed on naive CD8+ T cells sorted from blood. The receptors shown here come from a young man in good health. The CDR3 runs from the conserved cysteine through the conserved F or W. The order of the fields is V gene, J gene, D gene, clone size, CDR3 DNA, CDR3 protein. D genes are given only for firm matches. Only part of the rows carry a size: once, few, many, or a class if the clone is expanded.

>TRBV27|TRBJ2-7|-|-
TGTGCCAGCAGGTCCTCCTACTACGAGCAGTACTTC
CASRSSYYEQYF
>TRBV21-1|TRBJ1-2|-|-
TGTGCCAGCAGCAAACCAGGTCCCCTCGGCTACACCTTC
CASSKPGPLGYTF
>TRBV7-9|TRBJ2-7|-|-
TGTGCCAGCAGCCCGATTACCGAGCAGTACTTC
CASSPITEQYF
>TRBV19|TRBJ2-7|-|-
TGTGCCAGTAGCGCAGGGGAAGGATACGAGCAGTACTTC
CASSAGEGYEQYF
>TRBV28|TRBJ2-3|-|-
TGTGCCAGCAGTTTCGACGCCCTCACAGATACGCAGTATTTT
CASSFDALTDTQYF
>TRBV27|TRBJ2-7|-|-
TGTGCCAGCAGTTCCCCACCTCGGGGAACCTCCTCCTACGAGCAGTACTTC
CASSSPPRGTSSYEQYF
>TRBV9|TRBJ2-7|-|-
TGTGCCAGCATTCAGGCCGGGCCGGATGGGGAGCAGTACTTC
CASIQAGPDGEQYF
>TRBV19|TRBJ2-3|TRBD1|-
TGTGCCAGTAGGCTCCCGCCGGGACAGGGGAATACGCAGTATTTT
CASRLPPGQGNTQYF
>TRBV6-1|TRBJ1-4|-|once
TGTGCCAGCAGTGAGCCCAGGGACGCCACAACTAATGAAAAACTGTTTTTT
CASSEPRDATTNEKLFF
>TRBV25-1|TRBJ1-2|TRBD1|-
TGTGCCAGCAGTGAAGTCGACAGGGCAAAGTATAACTATGGCTACACCTTC
CASSEVDRAKYNYGYTF
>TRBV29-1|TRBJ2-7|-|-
TGCAGCGCCACCTCGGGCAGGGACGACGAGCAGTACTTC
CSATSGRDDEQYF
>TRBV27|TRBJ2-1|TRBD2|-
TGTGCCAGCATTTTGAGCGGGCTAGCGGGATCTGAGCAGTTCTTC
CASILSGLAGSEQFF
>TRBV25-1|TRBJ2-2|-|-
TGTGCCAGCAGTGATTTGGGAGCTCGCGCCGGGGAGCTGTTTTTT
CASSDLGARAGELFF
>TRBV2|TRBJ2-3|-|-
TGTGCCAGCAAGGATCGTCCTGGGGGCACAGATACGCAGTATTTT
CASKDRPGGTDTQYF
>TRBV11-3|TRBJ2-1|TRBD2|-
TGTGCCAGCAGCTGGGGGGGGACTAGCGGGTACAATGAGCAGTTCTTC
CASSWGGTSGYNEQFF
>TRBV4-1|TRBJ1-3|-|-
TGCGCCAGCAGCCAAACCCCGAAGGAGGGCCATCGGGTAAAAACTGGAAACACCATATATTTT
CASSQTPKEGHRVKTGNTIYF
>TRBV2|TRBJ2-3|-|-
TGTGCCATACTACGGGCAGATACGCAGTATTTT
CAILRADTQYF
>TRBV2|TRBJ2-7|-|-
TGTGCCAGCATAGGAAGATTCTGGGGGGAGCAGTACTTC
CASIGRFWGEQYF
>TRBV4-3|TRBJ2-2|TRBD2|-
TGCGCCAGCAACCAGGGCACCCGGACTAGCGGGATCAATCGGCGGGGCGGGGAGCTGTTTTTT
CASNQGTRTSGINRRGGELFF
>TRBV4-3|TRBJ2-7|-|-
TGCGCCAGCAGCCAAGAGACCGCGGGGCGCGACGAGCAGTACTTC
CASSQETAGRDEQYF
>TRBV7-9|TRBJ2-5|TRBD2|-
TGTGCCAGCAGCTTAGATGCCCTAGCGGCGTCCTATCAAGAGACCCAGTACTTC
CASSLDALAASYQETQYF
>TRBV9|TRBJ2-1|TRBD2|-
TGTGCCAGCAGCCATCTAGCGGGTGGGGGCTCCTACAATGAGCAGTTCTTC
CASSHLAGGGSYNEQFF
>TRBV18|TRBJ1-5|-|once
TGTGCCAGCTCACCACGGAATAGCAATCAGCCCCAGCATTTT
CASSPRNSNQPQHF
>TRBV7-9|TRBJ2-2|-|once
TGTGCCAGCAGCTTCGGCAGGGTATCCCCCCACACCGGGGAGCTGTTTTTT
CASSFGRVSPHTGELFF
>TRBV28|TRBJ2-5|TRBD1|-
TGTGCCAGCAGTTTGGGACAGGGGTCCCAAGAGACCCAGTACTTC
CASSLGQGSQETQYF
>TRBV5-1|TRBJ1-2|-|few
TGCGCCAGCAGTTGGGTTACAGGGTATGGCTACACCTTC
CASSWVTGYGYTF
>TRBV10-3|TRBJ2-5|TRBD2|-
TGTGCCATCAGTGGGACTAGCGGAGAGTACCAAGAGACCCAGTACTTC
CAISGTSGEYQETQYF
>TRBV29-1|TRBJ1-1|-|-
TGCAGCGTTGATGGGCGGAAGAACACTGAAGCTTTCTTT
CSVDGRKNTEAFF
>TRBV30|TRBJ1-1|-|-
TGTGCCTGGAGTGTAGTGGGGGGCACTGAAGCTTTCTTT
CAWSVVGGTEAFF
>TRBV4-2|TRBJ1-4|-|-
TGTGCCAGCAGCCAAGATCGAGCAGGGGATAATGAAAAACTGTTTTTT
CASSQDRAGDNEKLFF
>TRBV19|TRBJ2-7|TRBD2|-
TGTGCCAGTAGTATATATGGGACTAGCGTCTCCTACGAGCAGTACTTC
CASSIYGTSVSYEQYF
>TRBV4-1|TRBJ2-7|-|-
TGCGCCAGCCGATACCGGGAGTCCTACGAGCAGTACTTC
CASRYRESYEQYF
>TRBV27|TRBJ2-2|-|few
TGTGCCAGCAGTTCCTACGATTCGAACACCGGGGAGCTGTTTTTT
CASSSYDSNTGELFF
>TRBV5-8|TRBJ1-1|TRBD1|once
TGTGCCAGCAGCTTGGGGGGACAGCAGTTACCCATGAACACTGAAGCTTTCTTT
CASSLGGQQLPMNTEAFF
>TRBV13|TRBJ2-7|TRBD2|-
TGTGCCAGCAGCTCCCTGACTAGCGGGAGAGGGAGCTCCTACGAGCAGTACTTC
CASSSLTSGRGSSYEQYF
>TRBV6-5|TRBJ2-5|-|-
TGTGCCAGCAGTTACACAACCGACACCCAAGAGACCCAGTACTTC
CASSYTTDTQETQYF
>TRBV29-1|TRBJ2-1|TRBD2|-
TGCAGCGTTGAGCCGCGAGCGGGAGGGCCTGGTGAGCAGTTCTTC
CSVEPRAGGPGEQFF
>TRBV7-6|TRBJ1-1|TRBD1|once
TGTGCCAGCAGCCCACAGGGGGCTGGGACTGAAGCTTTCTTT
CASSPQGAGTEAFF
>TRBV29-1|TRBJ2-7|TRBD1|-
TGCAGGTATGGAGGGACAGGGTCCTACGAGCAGTACTTC
CRYGGTGSYEQYF
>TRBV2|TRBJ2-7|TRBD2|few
TGTGCCAGCAGCTCAGGACTAGCGGACTACGAGCAGTACTTC
CASSSGLADYEQYF
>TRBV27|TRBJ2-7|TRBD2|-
TGTACCAGCAGCTCAGGGACTATCCCCCTCGAGCAGTACTTC
CTSSSGTIPLEQYF
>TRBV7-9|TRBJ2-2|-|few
TGTGCCAGCAGCTTAGTTCAGGGGACCGGGGAGCTGTTTTTT
CASSLVQGTGELFF
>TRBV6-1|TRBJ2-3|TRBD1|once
TGTGCCAGCAGTGATTCCGGGACAGGGGGCCTTTTCACAGATACGCAGTATTTT
CASSDSGTGGLFTDTQYF
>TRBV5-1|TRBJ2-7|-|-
TGCGCCAGCAGCTTGTTAACAGGAGCCTACGAGCAGTACTTC
CASSLLTGAYEQYF
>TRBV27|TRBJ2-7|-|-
TGTGCCAGCAGTTTACTCACAGGGAACGAGCAGTACTTC
CASSLLTGNEQYF
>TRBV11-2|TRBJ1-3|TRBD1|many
TGTGCCAGCAGCTTATCCAGGGGGTACGGAAACACCATATATTTT
CASSLSRGYGNTIYF
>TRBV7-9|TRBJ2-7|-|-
TGTGCCAGCAGCTTAGCTATCCTAGCCGGCGAGCAGTACTTC
CASSLAILAGEQYF
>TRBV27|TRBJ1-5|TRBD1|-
TGTGCCAGCAGTTTATCGTCAGGGGGAAATCAGCCCCAGCATTTT
CASSLSSGGNQPQHF
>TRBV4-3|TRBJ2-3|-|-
TGCGCCAGCAGCCAAGGACCGGGAGTACGCTTCACAGATACGCAGTATTTT
CASSQGPGVRFTDTQYF
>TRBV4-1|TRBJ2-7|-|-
TGCGCCAGCAGCCACTCCGGGACACCCACCTACGAGCAGTACTTC
CASSHSGTPTYEQYF
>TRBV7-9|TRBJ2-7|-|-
TGTGCCAGCAGCCCCGTCGGGGGCTCCTACGAGCAGTACTTC
CASSPVGGSYEQYF
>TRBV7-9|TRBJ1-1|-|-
TGTGCCAGCAGCCCCGACGGGATTGAAGCTTTCTTT
CASSPDGIEAFF
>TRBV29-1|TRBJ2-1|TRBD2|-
TGCAGCGTCACGGGACTAGCGGTAAACAATGAGCAGTTCTTC
CSVTGLAVNNEQFF